A selection of T cell receptor beta chains follows, all from one sample in a study of cytomegalovirus exposure and HLA in healthy donors. Sequencing used immunoSEQ multiplex PCR; TCRdb keeps in-frame clones, though not all of them. The profile covers approximately 180,000 clones, with about four fifths appearing a single time and approximately 6.8% taken by the ten largest. The specimen was PBMCs. The receptors come from a man in his thirties or forties in good health and CMV-seropositive. Both conserved end residues are part of each CDR3. D genes are given only for firm matches. The size of a clone is reported for some rows only, either as once, few or many, or as a class for expanded clones.

v_gene: TRBV25-1; abundance: NA; j_gene: TRBJ1-3; d_gene: NA; CDR3aa: CASSDHDSGNTIYF; CDR3nt: TGTGCCAGCAGTGACCACGACAGCGGAAACACCATATATTTT
v_gene: TRBV5-1; abundance: NA; j_gene: TRBJ1-3; d_gene: NA; CDR3aa: CASSLVGAGFGNTIYF; CDR3nt: TGCGCCAGCAGCTTGGTAGGGGCAGGGTTCGGAAACACCATATATTTT
v_gene: TRBV4-1; abundance: few; j_gene: TRBJ2-7; d_gene: NA; CDR3aa: CASSQDYRDIRF; CDR3nt: TGCGCCAGCAGCCAAGACTACAGGGATATACGCTTC
v_gene: TRBV30; abundance: NA; j_gene: TRBJ2-2; d_gene: TRBD2; CDR3aa: CAWRFTSGRRGGELFF; CDR3nt: TGTGCCTGGAGGTTTACTAGCGGGAGACGGGGCGGGGAGCTGTTTTTT
v_gene: TRBV6-1; abundance: NA; j_gene: TRBJ2-1; d_gene: NA; CDR3aa: CASSESTGPYNEQFF; CDR3nt: TGTGCCAGCAGTGAAAGTACAGGCCCTTACAATGAGCAGTTCTTC
v_gene: TRBV9; abundance: NA; j_gene: TRBJ2-5; d_gene: NA; CDR3aa: CASSQTGTGETQYF; CDR3nt: TGTGCCAGCAGCCAAACAGGGACGGGGGAGACCCAGTACTTC
v_gene: TRBV4-2; abundance: NA; j_gene: TRBJ1-1; d_gene: NA; CDR3aa: CASSTRPTTGTEAFF; CDR3nt: TGTGCCAGCAGCACCCGGCCAACAACGGGTACTGAAGCTTTCTTT
v_gene: TRBV9; abundance: NA; j_gene: TRBJ2-1; d_gene: TRBD2; CDR3aa: CASSPTPLAGGLSYNEQFF; CDR3nt: TGTGCCAGCAGCCCGACGCCACTAGCGGGAGGCCTCTCCTACAATGAGCAGTTCTTC
v_gene: TRBV5-1; abundance: NA; j_gene: TRBJ1-1; d_gene: NA; CDR3aa: CASSRGQPGNTEAFF; CDR3nt: TGCGCCAGCAGCCGAGGACAGCCTGGAAACACTGAAGCTTTCTTT
v_gene: TRBV5-1; abundance: NA; j_gene: TRBJ2-5; d_gene: NA; CDR3aa: CASSLVGLGQETQYF; CDR3nt: TGCGCCAGCAGCTTGGTCGGACTCGGTCAAGAGACCCAGTACTTC
v_gene: TRBV5-8; abundance: NA; j_gene: TRBJ2-2; d_gene: NA; CDR3aa: CASSAAGGRTTGELFF; CDR3nt: TGTGCCAGCAGCGCAGCCGGGGGGCGAACCACCGGGGAGCTGTTTTTT
v_gene: TRBV16; abundance: NA; j_gene: TRBJ2-3; d_gene: TRBD1; CDR3aa: CASSRQGDTQYF; CDR3nt: TGTGCCAGCAGCCGACAGGGAGATACGCAGTATTTT
v_gene: TRBV7-7; abundance: NA; j_gene: TRBJ2-1; d_gene: TRBD2; CDR3aa: CASSSGTSKRNEQFF; CDR3nt: TGTGCCAGCAGCTCCGGGACTAGCAAGAGAAATGAGCAGTTCTTC
v_gene: TRBV25-1; abundance: few; j_gene: TRBJ1-1; d_gene: TRBD1; CDR3aa: CASSVTGGRATEAFF; CDR3nt: TGTGCCAGCAGTGTTACAGGGGGCCGGGCCACTGAAGCTTTCTTT
v_gene: TRBV10-3; abundance: NA; j_gene: TRBJ1-2; d_gene: NA; CDR3aa: CAISESPVNYGYTF; CDR3nt: TGTGCCATCAGTGAGTCTCCAGTTAACTATGGCTACACCTTC
v_gene: TRBV7-9; abundance: NA; j_gene: TRBJ1-2; d_gene: TRBD1; CDR3aa: CSSSIGQGGYTF; CDR3nt: TGTTCCAGCAGCATCGGACAGGGAGGCTACACCTTC
v_gene: TRBV7-3; abundance: NA; j_gene: TRBJ2-1; d_gene: NA; CDR3aa: CASSSLTGLTGNEQFF; CDR3nt: TGTGCCAGCAGCTCCCTTACAGGGTTGACGGGGAATGAGCAGTTCTTC
v_gene: TRBV28; abundance: NA; j_gene: TRBJ2-3; d_gene: TRBD2; CDR3aa: CASSLHASGSSTDTQYF; CDR3nt: TGTGCCAGCAGTTTACATGCTAGCGGGAGTAGCACAGATACGCAGTATTTT
v_gene: TRBV19; abundance: NA; j_gene: TRBJ2-7; d_gene: TRBD1; CDR3aa: CASSISSAGGSYEQYF; CDR3nt: TGTGCCAGTAGTATATCATCAGCAGGGGGCTCCTACGAGCAGTACTTC
v_gene: TRBV21-1; abundance: NA; j_gene: TRBJ1-5; d_gene: NA; CDR3aa: CASSKRTGGWQPQHF; CDR3nt: TGTGCCAGCAGCAAAAGGACAGGGGGCTGGCAGCCCCAGCATTTT
v_gene: TRBV4-1; abundance: NA; j_gene: TRBJ2-5; d_gene: TRBD1; CDR3aa: CASSQEGTGGAETQYF; CDR3nt: TGCGCCAGCAGCCAAGAGGGGACAGGGGGCGCAGAGACCCAGTACTTC
v_gene: TRBV6-4; abundance: few; j_gene: TRBJ1-2; d_gene: TRBD1; CDR3aa: CASSDGTGSYYGYTF; CDR3nt: TGTGCCAGCAGTGACGGGACAGGGTCGTACTATGGCTACACCTTC
v_gene: TRBV4-2; abundance: NA; j_gene: TRBJ2-2; d_gene: TRBD1; CDR3aa: CASSRDRANTGELFF; CDR3nt: TGTGCCAGCAGTCGGGACAGGGCGAACACCGGGGAGCTGTTTTTT
v_gene: TRBV15; abundance: NA; j_gene: TRBJ1-4; d_gene: NA; CDR3aa: CATTPNARWEKLFF; CDR3nt: TGTGCCACCACCCCCAACGCCAGGTGGGAAAAACTGTTTTTT
v_gene: TRBV18; abundance: NA; j_gene: TRBJ2-1; d_gene: TRBD1; CDR3aa: CASSPPTGDLNNEQFF; CDR3nt: TGTGCCAGCTCACCACCGACAGGGGACCTTAACAATGAGCAGTTCTTC
v_gene: TRBV5-5; abundance: NA; j_gene: TRBJ1-1; d_gene: NA; CDR3aa: CASSPAGTEAFF; CDR3nt: TGTGCCAGCAGCCCGGCCGGGACTGAAGCTTTCTTT
v_gene: TRBV27; abundance: NA; j_gene: TRBJ1-5; d_gene: NA; CDR3aa: CASSPLRQLYQPQHF; CDR3nt: TGTGCCAGCAGTCCTCTAAGACAGCTCTATCAGCCCCAGCATTTT
v_gene: TRBV27; abundance: NA; j_gene: TRBJ2-7; d_gene: TRBD2; CDR3aa: CASSISGGGEQYF; CDR3nt: TGTGCCAGCAGTATCTCGGGAGGGGGGGAGCAGTACTTC
v_gene: TRBV11-2; abundance: NA; j_gene: TRBJ1-4; d_gene: NA; CDR3aa: CASSLRVPEKLFF; CDR3nt: TGTGCCAGCAGCTTACGGGTCCCCGAAAAACTGTTTTTT
v_gene: TRBV7-9; abundance: NA; j_gene: TRBJ1-1; d_gene: NA; CDR3aa: CASSFSPSGDTEAFF; CDR3nt: TGTGCCAGCAGCTTCTCACCCTCAGGGGACACTGAAGCTTTCTTT
v_gene: TRBV6-6; abundance: NA; j_gene: TRBJ2-7; d_gene: TRBD2; CDR3aa: CASLPTGGNYEQYF; CDR3nt: TGTGCCAGTCTCCCCACGGGGGGGAACTACGAGCAGTACTTC
v_gene: TRBV15; abundance: NA; j_gene: TRBJ2-1; d_gene: NA; CDR3aa: CATSREQGFGGGNEQFF; CDR3nt: TGTGCCACCAGCAGAGAGCAGGGATTCGGTGGCGGCAATGAGCAGTTCTTC